Following are 9 T cell receptor beta chains from one sample sequenced in a study of CD8+ T cells in alopecia areata. Sorting of pooled cutaneous lymph node cells was based on CD4, CD8alpha, NKG2D, NKG2ACE and other markers. In each case, RNA was isolated and then reverse transcribed into cDNA as the sequencing template. Profiling relied on immunoSEQ multiplex PCR, and the TCRdb table lists in-frame clones only, not all of them. In total the sample includes more than 250,000 clones, none of them seen once. The sequenced sample was CD4+ T cells sorted from a lymph node. These receptors were taken from a C3H/HeJ mouse with alopecia areata. The MHC haplotype of this mouse line is H2-k.

Comment on this clone: Gene names denote mouse genes. Read sequence stops 3 residues before the CDR3 end, and the germline J gene provides the missing end. V is TRBV13-3 and J is TRBJ1-6; D may be TRBD1 (6 bases). TRBJ1-6 is identified as an open reading frame with a role that is uncertain. The CDR3 is 15 residues long. Germline V gene lookup returns CDR1 NNHDY and CDR2 SYVADS. V shed 3 bases and J shed 3 bases, with 10 bases lying between them. CDR3 residues: CASSVRDNYNSPLYF. CDR3 DNA, as far as it was read: TGTGCCAGCAGTGTCCGGGACAACTATAATTCGCCC.

This clone came up a few times. All gene names here are mouse names. The DNA ends 4 residues before the CDR3 does, and the rest of the CDR3 is filled in from the germline J gene. The gene calls are TRBV13-1 and TRBJ2-5; 8 bases line up with TRBD2. V shed 0 bases and J 1 base; nucleotides not matched to a gene: 1. The CDR3 covers 15 residues. Germline loops: CDR1 NSHNY, CDR2 SYGAGN. CDR3 bases read: TGTGCCAGCAGTGATGGGGGGGGGCACCAAGAC. It encodes CASSDGGGHQD. The whole CDR3 reads CASSDGGGHQDTQYF.

With respect to this clone: Given a much more abundant clone one base away, this may be a read error. All gene names here are mouse names. Other DNA sequences in this specimen translate into the identical CDR3. CDR3 sequence: CASSRQGNYAEQFF. Partial CDR3 DNA: TGTGCCAGCAGTCGACAGGGGAACTATGCT. The chain has TRBV19 and TRBJ2-1; TRBD1 agrees at 8 bases. The read terminates 4 residues before the CDR3 end, so the remaining end is supplied by the germline J gene. The ends lost 4 bases at V and 1 base at J; junction bases unmatched: 1. The CDR3 extends over 14 amino acids. The germline V gene encodes CDR1 FNHDT and CDR2 SITEND (reference sequence).

Of note for this clone: The gene symbols are mouse symbols. The read is 4 residues too short to cover the CDR3 end, so that end is filled in from the germline J gene. The gene calls are TRBV13-1 and TRBJ2-7, with 11 bases identical to TRBD2. This CDR3 contains 16 residues. From germline, CDR1 is NSHNY and CDR2 SYGAGN. V lost 5 bases and J lost 1; bases outside the gene matches: 8. CDR3 loop: CASSPGTGGRSYEQYF. The sequenced CDR3 bases are TGTGCCAGCAGCCCCGGGACTGGGGGAAGATCCTAT.

Concerning this clone itself: Mouse germline and gene names are used. The missing CDR3 end, 4 residues past where the read stops, is filled in from the germline J gene. The rearrangement links TRBV29 to TRBJ1-1; a weak D match, TRBD1 (6 bases). Germline lookup yields CDR1 MSHET and CDR2 SYDVDS. CDR3 length: 11 residues. CDR3 DNA (partial): TGTGCTAGCAGGCGGGACAAA. It specifies CASRRDK. Given in full, the CDR3 is CASRRDKEVFF. Based on the CDR3 plus reference TRBV29 and TRBJ1-1, the full variable domain is DMKVTQMPRYLIKRMGENVLLECGQDMSHETMYWYRQDPGLGLQLIYISYDVDSNSEGDIPKGYRVSRKKREHFSLILDSAKTNQTSVYFCASRRDKEVFFGKGTRLTVV.

This clone has only a few counts. Mouse gene names and germline throughout. The CDR3 end is not reached by the read, which stops 4 residues before it; the germline J gene fills it in. The V call is TRBV14, the J call TRBJ2-5; the match to TRBD1 covers 9 bases. CDR3 length: 14 amino acids. Per germline, CDR1 SGHDT and CDR2 FRDEAV. Trimming at V came to 5 bases and at J to 3 bases, leaving 4 bases not matched to a gene. The sequenced part of the CDR3 DNA is TGTGCCAGCAGCCACAGGGGGCGGCAAGAC. This encodes CASSHRGRQD. The CDR3, in full, reads CASSHRGRQDTQYF.

On this clone: Genes and germline are mouse. The read ends 4 residues shy of where the CDR3 ends; the end is completed using the germline J gene. The V and J genes are TRBV5 and TRBJ2-7, with D uncertain. Germline-derived CDR1 and CDR2 are LGHNA and YNLKQL (reference sequence). V gave up 2 bases and J gave up 3 bases, with 2 bases separating them. CDR3 size: 11 residues. The CDR3 DNA, read in part, is TGTGCCAGCAGCCAAATCTAT. It encodes CASSQIY. The full CDR3 protein reads CASSQIYEQYF.

As concerns this clone: Mouse germline and gene names are used. The read stops 4 residues short of the end of the CDR3; the missing end is completed from the germline J gene. The V call is TRBV19, the J call TRBJ2-5, with a tentative D call TRBD2 (6 bases). V lost 5 bases, J lost 0 bases, and 10 bases lay in between. CDR1 and CDR2 from the germline V gene are FNHDT and SITEND (reference sequence). This CDR3 has 14 amino acids. The part of the CDR3 DNA that was read is TGTGCCAGCAGCAAGGGACTTAACCAAGAC. Its protein product is CASSKGLNQD. The full CDR3 protein reads CASSKGLNQDTQYF.

A note on this clone: Gene names and germline refer to mouse. The read gets to within 4 residues of the CDR3 end, and the germline J gene fills in the rest. This chain connects TRBV5 to TRBJ2-2; 7 bases line up with TRBD1. Germline trimming cut 3 bases from V and 1 base from J; bases unmatched to any gene: 2. CDR3 length: 15 residues. Per the germline V gene, CDR1 is LGHNA and CDR2 is YNLKQL (reference sequence). The sequenced part of the CDR3 DNA is TGTGCCAGCAGCCATAGGACAGGAAACACCGGG. It encodes CASSHRTGNTG. The whole CDR3 region reads CASSHRTGNTGQLYF.